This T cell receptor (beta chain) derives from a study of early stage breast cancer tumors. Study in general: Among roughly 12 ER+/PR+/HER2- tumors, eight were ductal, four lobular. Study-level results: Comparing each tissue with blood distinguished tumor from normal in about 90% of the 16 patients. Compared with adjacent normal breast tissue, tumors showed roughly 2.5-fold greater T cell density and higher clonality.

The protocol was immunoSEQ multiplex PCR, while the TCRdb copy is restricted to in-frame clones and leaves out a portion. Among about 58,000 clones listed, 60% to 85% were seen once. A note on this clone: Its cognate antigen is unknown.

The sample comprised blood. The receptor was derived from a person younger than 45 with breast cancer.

The CDR3 coding sequence is TGTGCCAGCAGTGAGTCAGGGGACATGAACACTGAAGCTTTCTTT. Translated, it gives CASSESGDMNTEAFF. The rearrangement links TRBV25-1 to TRBJ1-1; D may be TRBD1 (6 bases). The CDR3 length is 15 residues. V was shortened by 3 bases and J by 0 bases, with 11 bases between the two germline ends. The germline V gene encodes CDR1 MGHDK and CDR2 SYGVNS. The full variable domain, in which reference TRBV25-1 and TRBJ1-1 provide the parts outside the CDR3, is EADIYQTPRYLVIGTGKKITLECSQTMGHDKMYWYQQDPGMELHLIHYSYGVNSTEKGDLSSESTVSRIRTEHFPLTLESARPSHTSQYLCASSESGDMNTEAFFGQGTRLTVV.